Included here is one TCR beta chain sequence, with context. Its cognate antigen is unknown. This sample stems from a study of CD8 T cells in ankylosing spondylitis. This CDR3 has 15 amino acids. The germline CDR1 and CDR2 sequences are SGHTA and FQGNSA. Trimming took 5 bases from V and 1 from J, leaving 15 bases between them. 5'-RACE, quantitative and with molecular barcodes, yielded the TCR beta libraries. TCRdb analysed the 5' RACE reads with MiXCR anew, one entry per CDR3 protein. The sample records about 190,000 distinct CDR3 sequences, roughly 13% being singletons. Study-wide results and caveats: Ankylosing spondylitis blood seemed to carry a telltale TCR beta motif made of roughly 8 highly homologous variants.

The sequenced sample was blood, either unsorted or a sorted T cell fraction (not recorded which). This sequence was found in a female donor with ankylosing spondylitis or in good health (not recorded which). The chain recombines TRBV7-2 with TRBJ2-7; TRBD1 might be the D (6 bases). The CDR3 region is CASSPVRGQSYEQYF. CDR3 DNA: TGTGCCAGCAGCCCCGTTAGAGGACAGTCCTACGAGCAGTACTTC.